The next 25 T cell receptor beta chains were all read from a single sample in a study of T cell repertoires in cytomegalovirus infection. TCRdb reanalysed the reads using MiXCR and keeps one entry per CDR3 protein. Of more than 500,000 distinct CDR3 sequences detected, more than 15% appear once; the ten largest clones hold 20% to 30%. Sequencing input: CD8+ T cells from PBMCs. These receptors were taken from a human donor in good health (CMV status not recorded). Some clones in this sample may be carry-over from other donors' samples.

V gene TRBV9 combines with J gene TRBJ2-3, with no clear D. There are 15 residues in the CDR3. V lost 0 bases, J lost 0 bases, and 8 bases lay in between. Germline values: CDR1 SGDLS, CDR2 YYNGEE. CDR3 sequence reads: CASSVATGSTDTQYF. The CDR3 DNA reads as TGTGCCAGCAGCGTAGCGACGGGTAGCACAGATACGCAGTATTTT.

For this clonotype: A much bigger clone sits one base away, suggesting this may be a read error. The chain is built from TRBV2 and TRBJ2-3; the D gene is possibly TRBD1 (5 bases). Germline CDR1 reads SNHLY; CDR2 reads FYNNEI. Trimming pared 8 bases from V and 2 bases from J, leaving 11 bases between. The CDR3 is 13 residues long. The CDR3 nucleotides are TGTGCCAGCTTAGGGGCCGTCACAGATACGCAGTATTTT. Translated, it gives CASLGAVTDTQYF.

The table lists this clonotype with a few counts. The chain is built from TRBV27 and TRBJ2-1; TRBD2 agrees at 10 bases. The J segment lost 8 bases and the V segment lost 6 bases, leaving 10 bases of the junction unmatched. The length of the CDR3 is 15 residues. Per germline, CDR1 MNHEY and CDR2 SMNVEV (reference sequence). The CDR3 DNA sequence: TGTGCCAGCAGACCTATAGCGGGAGGAATTCATGAGCAGTTCTTC. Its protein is CASRPIAGGIHEQFF.

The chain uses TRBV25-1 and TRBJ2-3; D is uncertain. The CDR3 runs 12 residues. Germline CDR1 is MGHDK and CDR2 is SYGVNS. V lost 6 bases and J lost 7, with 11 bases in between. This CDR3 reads CASSQDRNTQYF. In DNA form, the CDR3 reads TGTGCCAGCAGCCAGGACCGAAATACGCAGTATTTT.

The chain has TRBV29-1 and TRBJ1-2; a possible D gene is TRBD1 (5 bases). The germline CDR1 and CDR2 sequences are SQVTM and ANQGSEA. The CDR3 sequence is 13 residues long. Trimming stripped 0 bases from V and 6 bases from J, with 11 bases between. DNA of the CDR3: TGCAGCGTTGAAGAGGGACGCAGGAATGGCTACACCTTC. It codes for CSVEEGRRNGYTF.

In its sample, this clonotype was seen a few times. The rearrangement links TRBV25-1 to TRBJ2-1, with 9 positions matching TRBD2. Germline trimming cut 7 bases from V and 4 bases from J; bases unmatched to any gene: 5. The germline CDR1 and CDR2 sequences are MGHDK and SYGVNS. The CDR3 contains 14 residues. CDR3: CASNQRGVYNEQFF. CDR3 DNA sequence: TGTGCCAGCAACCAGCGGGGGGTTTACAATGAGCAGTTCTTC. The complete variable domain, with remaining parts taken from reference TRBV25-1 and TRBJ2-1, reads EADIYQTPRYLVIGTGKKITLECSQTMGHDKMYWYQQDPGMELHLIHYSYGVNSTEKGDLSSESTVSRIRTEHFPLTLESARPSHTSQYLCASNQRGVYNEQFFGPGTRLTVL.

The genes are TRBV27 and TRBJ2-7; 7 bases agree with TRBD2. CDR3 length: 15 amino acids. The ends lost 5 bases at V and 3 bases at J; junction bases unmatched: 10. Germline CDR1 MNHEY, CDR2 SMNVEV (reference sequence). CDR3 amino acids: CASSPPAGRVYEQYF. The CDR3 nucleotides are TGTGCCAGCAGTCCCCCTGCAGGGAGGGTCTACGAGCAGTACTTC.

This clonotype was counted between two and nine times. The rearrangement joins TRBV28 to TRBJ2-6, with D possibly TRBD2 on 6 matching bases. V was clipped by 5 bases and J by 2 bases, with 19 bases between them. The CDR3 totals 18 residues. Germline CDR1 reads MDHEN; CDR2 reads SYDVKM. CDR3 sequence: CASSGLRDLGTGANVLTF. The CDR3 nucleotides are TGTGCCAGCAGTGGACTCCGGGACTTGGGAACTGGGGCCAACGTCCTGACTTTC.

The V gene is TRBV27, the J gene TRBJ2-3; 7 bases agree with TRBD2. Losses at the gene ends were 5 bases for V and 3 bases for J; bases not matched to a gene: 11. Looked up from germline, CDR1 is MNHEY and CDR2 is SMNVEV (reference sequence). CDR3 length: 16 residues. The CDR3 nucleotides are TGTGCCAGCAGTGATAGGGCTAGCGGTCTTACAGATACGCAGTATTTT. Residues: CASSDRASGLTDTQYF.

CDR3 loop: CASSPGAGAYEQYF. CDR3 bases: TGTGCCAGCAGCCCCGGAGCAGGGGCCTACGAGCAGTACTTC. V and J are TRBV27 and TRBJ2-7, with D tentatively TRBD1 (6 bases). Germline V gene lookup returns CDR1 MNHEY and CDR2 SMNVEV (reference sequence). The V end was cut by 6 bases, the J end by 2 bases, with 14 bases between. The CDR3 loop spans 14 amino acids.

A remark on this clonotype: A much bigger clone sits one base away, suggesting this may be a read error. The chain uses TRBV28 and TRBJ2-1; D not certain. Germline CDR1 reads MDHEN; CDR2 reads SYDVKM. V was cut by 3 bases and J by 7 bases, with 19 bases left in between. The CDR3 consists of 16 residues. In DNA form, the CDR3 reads TGTGCCAGCAGTTTTGAGATGTCCCTAAAAAAAAATGAGCAGTTCTTC. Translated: CASSFEMSLKKNEQFF. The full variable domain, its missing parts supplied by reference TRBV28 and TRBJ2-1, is DVKVTQSSRYLVKRTGEKVFLECVQDMDHENMFWYRQDPGLGLRLIYFSYDVKMKEKGDIPEGYSVSREKKERFSLILESASTNQTSMYLCASSFEMSLKKNEQFFGPGTRLTVL.

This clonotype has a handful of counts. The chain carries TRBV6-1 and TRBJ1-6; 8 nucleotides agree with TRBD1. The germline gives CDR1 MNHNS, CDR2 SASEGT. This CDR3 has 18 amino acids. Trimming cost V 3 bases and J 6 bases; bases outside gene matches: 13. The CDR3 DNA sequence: TGTGCCAGCAGTGATTGGATCCCCCAGGGGGCTTTTAATTCACCCCTCCACTTT. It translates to CASSDWIPQGAFNSPLHF.

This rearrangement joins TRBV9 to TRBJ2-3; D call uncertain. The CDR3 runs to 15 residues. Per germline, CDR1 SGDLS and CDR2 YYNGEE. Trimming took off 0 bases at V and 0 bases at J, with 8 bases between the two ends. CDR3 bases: TGTGCCAGCAGCGTAGGTGGCGGTAGCACAGATACGCAGTATTTT. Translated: CASSVGGGSTDTQYF.

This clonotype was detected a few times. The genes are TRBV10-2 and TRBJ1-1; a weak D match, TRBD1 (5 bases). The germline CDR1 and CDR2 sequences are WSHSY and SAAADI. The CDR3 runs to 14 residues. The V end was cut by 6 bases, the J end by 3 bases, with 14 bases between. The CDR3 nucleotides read TGCGCCAGCAGGTCCGGGGCCGAGTACACTGAAGCTTTCTTT. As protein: CASRSGAEYTEAFF.

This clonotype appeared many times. The CDR3 region has the DNA TGTGCCAGCAGCTTAGGTTTTCGGGGTGAGGTCCAAGAGACCCAGTACTTC. Translating it yields CASSLGFRGEVQETQYF. The chain links TRBV7-6 to TRBJ2-5; D might be TRBD2 (5 bases). This CDR3 is built from 17 residues. Germline values: CDR1 SGHVS, CDR2 FNYEAQ. Trimming left V 1 base short and J 1 base short, with 16 bases between.

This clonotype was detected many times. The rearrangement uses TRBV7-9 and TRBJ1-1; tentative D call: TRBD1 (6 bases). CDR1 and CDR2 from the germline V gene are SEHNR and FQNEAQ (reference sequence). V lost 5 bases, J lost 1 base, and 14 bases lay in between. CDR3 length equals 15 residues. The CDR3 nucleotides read TGTGCCAGCAGCCCACCGGAGGGACAGAACACTGAAGCTTTCTTT. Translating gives CASSPPEGQNTEAFF.

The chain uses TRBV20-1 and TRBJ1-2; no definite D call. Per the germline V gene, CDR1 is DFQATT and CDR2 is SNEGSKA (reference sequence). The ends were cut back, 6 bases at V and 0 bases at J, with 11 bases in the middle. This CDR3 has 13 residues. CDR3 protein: CSAPRRSNYGYTF. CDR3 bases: TGCAGTGCACCGAGGCGCTCTAACTATGGCTACACCTTC.

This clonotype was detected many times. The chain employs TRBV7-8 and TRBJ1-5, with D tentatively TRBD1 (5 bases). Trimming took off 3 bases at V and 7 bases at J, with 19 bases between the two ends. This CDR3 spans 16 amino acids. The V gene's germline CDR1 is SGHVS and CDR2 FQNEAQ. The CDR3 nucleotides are TGTGCCAGCAGCTTGACGGATAAGAGCCGGGGGCAGCCCCAGCATTTT. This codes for CASSLTDKSRGQPQHF.

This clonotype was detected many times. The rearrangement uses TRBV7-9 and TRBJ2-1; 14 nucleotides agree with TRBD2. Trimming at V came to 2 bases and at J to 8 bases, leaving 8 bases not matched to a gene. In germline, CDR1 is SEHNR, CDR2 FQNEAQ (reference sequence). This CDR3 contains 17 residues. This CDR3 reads CASSLPGLAGDKHEQFF. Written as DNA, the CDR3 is TGTGCCAGCAGCTTACCGGGACTAGCGGGAGACAAACATGAGCAGTTCTTC.

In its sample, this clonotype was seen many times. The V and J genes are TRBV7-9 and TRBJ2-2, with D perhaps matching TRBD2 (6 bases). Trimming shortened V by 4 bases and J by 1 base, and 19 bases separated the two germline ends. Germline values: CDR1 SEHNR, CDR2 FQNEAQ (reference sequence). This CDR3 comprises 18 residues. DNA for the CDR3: TGTGCCAGCAGCTCACCTAGTAGTGGGGAGGTGAACACCGGGGAGCTGTTTTTT. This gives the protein CASSSPSSGEVNTGELFF. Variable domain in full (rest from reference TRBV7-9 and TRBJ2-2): DTGVSQNPRHKITKRGQNVTFRCDPISEHNRLYWYRQTLGQGPEFLTYFQNEAQLEKSRLLSDRFSAERPKGSFSTLEIQRTEQGDSAMYLCASSSPSSGEVNTGELFFGEGSRLTVL.

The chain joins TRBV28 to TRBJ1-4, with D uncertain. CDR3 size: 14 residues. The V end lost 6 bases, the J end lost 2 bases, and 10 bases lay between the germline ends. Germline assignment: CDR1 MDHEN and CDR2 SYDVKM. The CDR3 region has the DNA TGTGCCAGCAGCTGGGAAGGGACTAATGAAAAACTGTTTTTT. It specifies CASSWEGTNEKLFF. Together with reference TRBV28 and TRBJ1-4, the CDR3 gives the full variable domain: DVKVTQSSRYLVKRTGEKVFLECVQDMDHENMFWYRQDPGLGLRLIYFSYDVKMKEKGDIPEGYSVSREKKERFSLILESASTNQTSMYLCASSWEGTNEKLFFGSGTQLSVL.

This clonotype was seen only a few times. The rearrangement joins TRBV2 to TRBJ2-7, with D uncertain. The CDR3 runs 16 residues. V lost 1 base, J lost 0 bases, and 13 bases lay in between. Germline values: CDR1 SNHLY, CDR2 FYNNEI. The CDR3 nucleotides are TGTGCCAGCAGTGAAGAGGTGCCTCATCTCTCCTACGAGCAGTACTTC. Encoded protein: CASSEEVPHLSYEQYF.

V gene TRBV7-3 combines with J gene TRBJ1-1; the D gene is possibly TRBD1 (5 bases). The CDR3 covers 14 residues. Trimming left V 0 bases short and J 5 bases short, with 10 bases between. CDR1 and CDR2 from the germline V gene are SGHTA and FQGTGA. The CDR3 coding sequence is TGTGCCAGCAGCTTAACGCGGGGGGGGACTGAAGCTTTCTTT. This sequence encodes CASSLTRGGTEAFF.

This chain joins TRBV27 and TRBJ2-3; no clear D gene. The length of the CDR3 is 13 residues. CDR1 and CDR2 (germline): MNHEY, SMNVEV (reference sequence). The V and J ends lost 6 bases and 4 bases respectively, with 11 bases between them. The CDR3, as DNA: TGTGCCAGCAGCCTTCAAGTTTCAGATACGCAGTATTTT. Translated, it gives CASSLQVSDTQYF.

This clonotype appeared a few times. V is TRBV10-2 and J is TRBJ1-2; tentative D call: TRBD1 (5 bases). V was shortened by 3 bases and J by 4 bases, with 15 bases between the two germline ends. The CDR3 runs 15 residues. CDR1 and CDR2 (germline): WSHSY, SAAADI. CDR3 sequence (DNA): TGCGCCAGCAGTGAAAGGGACGGCGCAGTCTATGGCTACACCTTC. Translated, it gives CASSERDGAVYGYTF.